This note documents a single T cell receptor (beta chain) sequence. What it binds is unknown. Trimming pared 3 bases from V and 1 base from J, leaving 6 bases between. CDR3 length: 13 amino acids. TCRdb used MiXCR to reprocess the reads, holding one entry per CDR3 protein. This table holds about 310,000 distinct CDR3 sequences, around 25% found once. This sample was taken from a study of T cell repertoires in cytomegalovirus infection. Study context: Well-studied HLA-B-restricted epitopes and recently identified HLA-C-restricted epitopes of CMV were both used in the study. Carrying CMV and the relevant HLA type showed in public TCR beta signatures. The study, taken as a whole, reports: Public TCR beta family frequency separated CMV-and-HLA carriers, including in an independent cohort. Clonotype analysis showed dominance of the ex vivo response by HLA-C-restricted CMV-specific TCR beta clonotypes.

The rearrangement joins TRBV12-3 or TRBV12-4 to TRBJ1-1; D call uncertain. Specimen: cultured PBMCs, collected from culture after CMV antigen stimulation. The sequence came from a human donor in good health (CMV status not recorded). Some clones in this sample may be carry-over from other donors' samples. CDR3 sequence (DNA): TGTGCCAGCAGTTTTTTTCGGAACACTGAAGCTTTCTTT. Protein product: CASSFFRNTEAFF.